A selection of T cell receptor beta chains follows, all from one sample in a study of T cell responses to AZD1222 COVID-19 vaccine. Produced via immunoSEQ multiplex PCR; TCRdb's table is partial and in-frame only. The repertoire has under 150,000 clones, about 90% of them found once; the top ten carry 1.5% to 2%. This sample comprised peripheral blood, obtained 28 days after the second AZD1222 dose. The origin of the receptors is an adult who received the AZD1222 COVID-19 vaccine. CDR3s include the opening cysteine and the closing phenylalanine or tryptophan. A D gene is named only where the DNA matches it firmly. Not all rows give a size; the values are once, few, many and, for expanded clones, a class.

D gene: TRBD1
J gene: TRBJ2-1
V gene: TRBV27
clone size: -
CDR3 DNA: TGTGCCAGCAGTCAACTACAGGGGGCCGGGAGTGAGCAGTTCTTC
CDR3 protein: CASSQLQGAGSEQFF

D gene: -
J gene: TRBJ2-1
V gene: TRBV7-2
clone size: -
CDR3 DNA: TGTGCCAGCAGCTTAGTCTCGGGCGTTAGGATCTCCTACAATGAGCAGTTCTTC
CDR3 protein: CASSLVSGVRISYNEQFF

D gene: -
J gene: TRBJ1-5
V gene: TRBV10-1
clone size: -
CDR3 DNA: TGCGCCAGCAGTGACGGGTCGGGTGGTCAGCCCCAGCATTTT
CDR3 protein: CASSDGSGGQPQHF

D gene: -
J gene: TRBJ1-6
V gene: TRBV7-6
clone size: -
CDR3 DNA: TGTGCCAGCAGCTTAGCGGGGGGCGTCTATAATTCACCCCTCCACTTT
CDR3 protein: CASSLAGGVYNSPLHF

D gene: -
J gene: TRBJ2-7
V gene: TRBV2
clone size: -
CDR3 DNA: TGTGCCAGCAGTGAAGCACAGGGTAACGAGCAGTACTTC
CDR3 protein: CASSEAQGNEQYF

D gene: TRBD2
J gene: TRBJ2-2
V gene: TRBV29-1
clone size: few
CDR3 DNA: TGCAGCGGCCTAGCGGGAGGAGGCACCGGGGAGCTGTTTTTT
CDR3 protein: CSGLAGGGTGELFF

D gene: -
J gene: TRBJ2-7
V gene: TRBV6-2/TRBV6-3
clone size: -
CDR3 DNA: TGTGCCAGCAGTTACATCGGAGCTGTCGAGCAGTACTTC
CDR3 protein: CASSYIGAVEQYF

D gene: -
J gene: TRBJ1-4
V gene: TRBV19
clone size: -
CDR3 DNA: TGTGCCAGTCGAATTGGGAAGGGAACAACTAATGAAAAACTGTTTTTT
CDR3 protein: CASRIGKGTTNEKLFF

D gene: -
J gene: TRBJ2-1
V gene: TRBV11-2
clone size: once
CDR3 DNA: TGTGCCAGCAGCTTAGGAGACCCAAGAAGTGAGCAGTTCTTC
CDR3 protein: CASSLGDPRSEQFF

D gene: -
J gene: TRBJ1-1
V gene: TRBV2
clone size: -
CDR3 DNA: TGTGCCAGCAGTACAGACAGTAACACTGAAGCTTTCTTT
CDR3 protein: CASSTDSNTEAFF

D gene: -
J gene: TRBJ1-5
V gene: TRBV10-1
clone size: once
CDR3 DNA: TGCGCCAGCAGTGAAGGAGGTCAGCCCCAGCATTTT
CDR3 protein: CASSEGGQPQHF

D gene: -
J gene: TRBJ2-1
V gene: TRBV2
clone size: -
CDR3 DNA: TGTGCCAGCAGTGAAGTGGCGAACTACAATGAGCAGTTCTTC
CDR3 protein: CASSEVANYNEQFF

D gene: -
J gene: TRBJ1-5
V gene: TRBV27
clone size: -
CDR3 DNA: TGTGCCAGCAGTTTTATCAATCAGCCCCAGCATTTT
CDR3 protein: CASSFINQPQHF

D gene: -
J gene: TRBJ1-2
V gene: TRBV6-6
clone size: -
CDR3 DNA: TGTGCCAGCAGTTACGATGGGGGAGGCTACACCTTC
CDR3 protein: CASSYDGGGYTF

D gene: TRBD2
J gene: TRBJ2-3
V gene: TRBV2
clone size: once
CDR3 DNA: TGTGCCAGCCGCCGAACTAGCGGGAGGGCCAAAGATACGCAGTATTTT
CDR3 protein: CASRRTSGRAKDTQYF

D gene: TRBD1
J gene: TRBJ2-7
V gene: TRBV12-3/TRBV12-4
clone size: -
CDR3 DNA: TGTGCCAGCAGACCGACAGGGTCCTACGAGCAGTACTTC
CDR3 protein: CASRPTGSYEQYF

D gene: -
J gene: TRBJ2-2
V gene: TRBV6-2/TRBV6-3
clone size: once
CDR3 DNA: TGTGCCAGCAGTTTTTCGTCAGGGGTCCACACCGGGGAGCTGTTTTTT
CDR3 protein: CASSFSSGVHTGELFF

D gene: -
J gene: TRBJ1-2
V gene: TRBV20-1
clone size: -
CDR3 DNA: TGCAGTGCTAGGGCAGATGGCTACACCTTC
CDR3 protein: CSARADGYTF

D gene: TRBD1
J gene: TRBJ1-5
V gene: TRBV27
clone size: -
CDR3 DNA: TGTGCCAGCAGTGCCCTTAACTGGACAGGAGGAAAATATAGCAATCAGCCCCAGCATTTT
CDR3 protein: CASSALNWTGGKYSNQPQHF

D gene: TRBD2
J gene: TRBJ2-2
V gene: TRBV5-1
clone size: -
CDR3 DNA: TGCGCCAGCAGCTTGGAGGCGGGAGGGCCCACCGGGGAGCTGTTTTTT
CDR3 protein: CASSLEAGGPTGELFF

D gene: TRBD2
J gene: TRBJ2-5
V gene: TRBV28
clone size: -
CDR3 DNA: TGTGCCAGCAGTTTGACTAGCGGGAGTTGGGGAGAGACCCAGTACTTC
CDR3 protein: CASSLTSGSWGETQYF

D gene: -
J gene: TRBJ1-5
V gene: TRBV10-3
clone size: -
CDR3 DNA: TGTGCCATCAGTGGAGAAGTGGCGGGTTATAGCAATCAGCCCCAGCATTTT
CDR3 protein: CAISGEVAGYSNQPQHF

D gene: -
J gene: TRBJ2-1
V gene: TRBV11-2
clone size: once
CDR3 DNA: TGTGCCAGCAGCTTAGGGGTTGATGAGCAGTTCTTC
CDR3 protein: CASSLGVDEQFF

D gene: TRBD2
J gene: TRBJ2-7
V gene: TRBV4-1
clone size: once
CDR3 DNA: TGCGCCAGCAGCCAAGTCGGACTAGTTTTCGACGAGCAGTACTTC
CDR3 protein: CASSQVGLVFDEQYF

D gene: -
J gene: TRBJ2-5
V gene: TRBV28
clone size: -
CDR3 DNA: TGTGCCAGCAGTCCAACATCCGGGACAGAGACCCAGTACTTC
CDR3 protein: CASSPTSGTETQYF

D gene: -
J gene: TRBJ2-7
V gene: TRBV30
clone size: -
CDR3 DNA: TGTGCCTACGGGGGCCAGGGGATTTACGAGCAGTACTTC
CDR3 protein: CAYGGQGIYEQYF

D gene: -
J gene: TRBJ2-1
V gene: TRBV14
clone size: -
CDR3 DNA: TGTGCCAGCAGCCAAGAACATAGCTATGAGCAGTTCTTC
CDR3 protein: CASSQEHSYEQFF

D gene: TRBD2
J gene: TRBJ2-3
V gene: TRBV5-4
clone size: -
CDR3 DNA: TGTGCCAGCAGCTTACGACTAGCGGGAGGGCCCACAGATACGCAGTATTTT
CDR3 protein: CASSLRLAGGPTDTQYF

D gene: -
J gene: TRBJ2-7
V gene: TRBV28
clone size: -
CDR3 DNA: TGTGCCAGCAGTTTGGGACACCTCGAGCAGTACTTC
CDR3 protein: CASSLGHLEQYF

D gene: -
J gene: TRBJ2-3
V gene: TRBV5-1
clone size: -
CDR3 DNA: TGCGCCAGCAGCTGGAGAGGGACGGCGACTAGCACAGATACGCAGTATTTT
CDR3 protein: CASSWRGTATSTDTQYF

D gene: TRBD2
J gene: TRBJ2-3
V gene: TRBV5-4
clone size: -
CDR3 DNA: TGTGCCAGCAGCTTGTCTTTAGCGGGAAGCGCAGATACGCAGTATTTT
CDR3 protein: CASSLSLAGSADTQYF

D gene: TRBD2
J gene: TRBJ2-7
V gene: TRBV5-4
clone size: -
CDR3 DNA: TGTGCCAGCAGCCTAGCGGGAGGGCATTACGAGCAGTACTTC
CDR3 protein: CASSLAGGHYEQYF

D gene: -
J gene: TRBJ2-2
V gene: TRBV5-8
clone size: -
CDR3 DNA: TGTGCCAGCAGCACCGACAGGGAGGTTGGCACCGGGGAGCTGTTTTTT
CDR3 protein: CASSTDREVGTGELFF